The clone carrying this T cell receptor beta chain was recorded a few times. Its antigen is as yet unknown. Naive CD4+ cells had CD25+ Tregs removed. Constant-region reverse primers amplified full-length variable regions, followed by semi-nested Nested Universal Primer A PCR. TCRdb re-called the 5' RACE reads through MiXCR, storing one row per CDR3 protein. The table lists over 50,000 distinct CDR3 sequences, roughly a quarter of them singletons. Notes on the study in general: Tumor-infiltrating Treg TCR alpha and beta sequences overlapped most with tumor naive CD4+ T cells, then blood naive. In terms of TCR gene usage, tumor memory CD4+ T cells clustered together with blood and lymph node memory CD4+ cells, as well as with lymph node naive CD4+ cells.

The receptor comes from a female donor with breast cancer. The source material was tumor-infiltrating naive CD4+ T cells sorted from the breast tumor. Subset in this sample: naive CD4+ T cells, CD4+CD45RA+CD25-.

The CDR3 region is CSARDFSRDTQYF. The DNA for the CDR3 is TGCAGTGCTAGAGATTTTAGCAGGGATACGCAGTATTTT. The gene calls are TRBV20-1 and TRBJ2-3; no clear D. The CDR3 is 13 amino acids. CDR1 and CDR2 from the germline V gene are DFQATT and SNEGSKA (reference sequence). V was trimmed by 0 bases and J by 6 bases, leaving 10 bases between them.